The TCR beta chain under discussion was sequenced for a study of cytomegalovirus exposure and HLA in healthy donors. The study, taken as a whole, reports: TCR beta chains numbering some 160 were designated cytomegalovirus-associated. It was shown in a later analysis that HLA-associated TCR beta chains were more clonally expanded than other, equally common chains.

The V gene lost 6 bases and the J gene lost 0 bases, with 12 bases spanning the gap. There are 15 residues in the CDR3. Germline V lookup: CDR1 MNHNS, CDR2 SASEGT. As concerns this clone: Its antigen remains unknown.

60 Vbeta and 13 Jbeta primers were used in PCR. The assay was immunoSEQ multiplex PCR, and TCRdb's table has in-frame clones only and misses some. Listed are 100,000 to 150,000 clones; about 2.5% falls within the top ten. What was sequenced was PBMCs. This chain links TRBV6-1 with TRBJ1-5; TRBD1 might be the D (6 bases). The sequence derives from a man younger than 45 in good health and CMV-seronegative. The CDR3 sequence: CASRFDRNSNQPQHF. The CDR3 nucleotides are TGTGCCAGCAGATTCGACAGGAATAGCAATCAGCCCCAGCATTTT.